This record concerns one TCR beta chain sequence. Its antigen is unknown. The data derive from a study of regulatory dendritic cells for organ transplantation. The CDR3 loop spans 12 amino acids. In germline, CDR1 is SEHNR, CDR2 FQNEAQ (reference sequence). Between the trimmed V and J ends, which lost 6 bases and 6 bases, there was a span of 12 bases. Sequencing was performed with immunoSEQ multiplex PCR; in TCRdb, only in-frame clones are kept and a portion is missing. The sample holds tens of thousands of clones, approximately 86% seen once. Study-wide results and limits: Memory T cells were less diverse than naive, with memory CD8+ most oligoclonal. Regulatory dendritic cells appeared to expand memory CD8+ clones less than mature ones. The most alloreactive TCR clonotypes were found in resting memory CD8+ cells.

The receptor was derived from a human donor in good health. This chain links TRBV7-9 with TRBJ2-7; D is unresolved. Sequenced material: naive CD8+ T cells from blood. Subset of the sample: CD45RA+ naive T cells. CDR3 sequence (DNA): TGTGCCAGCAGTGAAGACTTACGCGAGCAGTACTTC. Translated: CASSEDLREQYF.